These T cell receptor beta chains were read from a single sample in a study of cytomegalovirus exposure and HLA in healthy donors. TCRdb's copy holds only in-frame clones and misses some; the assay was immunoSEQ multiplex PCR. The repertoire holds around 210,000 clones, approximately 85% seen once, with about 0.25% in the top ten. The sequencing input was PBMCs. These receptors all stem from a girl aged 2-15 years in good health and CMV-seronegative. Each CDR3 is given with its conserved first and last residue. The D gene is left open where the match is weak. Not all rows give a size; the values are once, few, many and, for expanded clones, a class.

CAIRGRTSNEQYF TGTGCCATCAGGGGGAGAACTAGTAACGAGCAGTACTTC - TRBJ2-7 TRBV10-3 once
CASSGRGTSGSPLRETQYF TGTGCCAGCAGTGGACGGGGGACTAGCGGGAGTCCCCTTAGAGAGACCCAGTACTTC TRBD2 TRBJ2-5 TRBV2 -
CASSQTGERTDTQYF TGTGCCAGCAGCCAAACAGGGGAGAGAACAGATACGCAGTATTTT TRBD1 TRBJ2-3 TRBV4-2 -
CASSFESSYEQYF TGTGCCAGCAGCTTCGAGAGCTCCTACGAGCAGTACTTC - TRBJ2-7 TRBV5-4 -
CSVEDRGQGFYEQYF TGCAGCGTTGAAGATCGGGGACAGGGGTTCTACGAGCAGTACTTC TRBD1 TRBJ2-7 TRBV29-1 once
CASSWTTSGVFTGELFF TGCGCCAGCAGCTGGACCACTAGCGGGGTTTTCACCGGGGAGCTGTTTTTT TRBD2 TRBJ2-2 TRBV5-1 -
CASRRAGTDTQYF TGTGCCAGCAGGAGGGCCGGGACAGATACGCAGTATTTT - TRBJ2-3 TRBV11-2 -
CASSQDGTVTNYGYTF TGCGCCAGCAGCCAAGACGGGACAGTTACTAACTATGGCTACACCTTC TRBD1 TRBJ1-2 TRBV4-1 -
CASSLTGDQPQHF TGTGCCAGCAGCCTAACAGGGGATCAGCCCCAGCATTTT TRBD1 TRBJ1-5 TRBV7-9 -
CASSLPVPLGADTQYF TGTGCCAGCAGCTTACCGGTTCCGCTCGGAGCAGATACGCAGTATTTT - TRBJ2-3 TRBV7-9 -
CASTLEQQGNGYTF TGTGCCAGTACCCTCGAACAACAGGGAAATGGCTACACCTTC - TRBJ1-2 TRBV19 -
CASRAGVYTDTQYF TGTGCCAGCAGGGCGGGCGTCTACACAGATACGCAGTATTTT - TRBJ2-3 TRBV6-4 -
CASSLAQGVNPTYEQYF TGCGCCAGCAGCTTGGCCCAGGGGGTCAACCCAACCTACGAGCAGTACTTC TRBD1 TRBJ2-7 TRBV5-1 -
CASSATSGGAYNEQFF TGTGCCAGCAGCGCCACTAGCGGGGGGGCCTACAATGAGCAGTTCTTC TRBD2 TRBJ2-1 TRBV7-2 once
CASGSRQDTDTQYF TGTGCCAGCGGGTCCCGGCAGGACACAGATACGCAGTATTTT - TRBJ2-3 TRBV7-8 -
CASRGTGNNQPQHF TGTGCCAGCAGAGGGACAGGGAACAATCAGCCCCAGCATTTT TRBD1 TRBJ1-5 TRBV6-1 -
CASSSRDRDYTDTQYF TGTGCCAGCAGCTCCCGGGACAGGGATTACACAGATACGCAGTATTTT TRBD1 TRBJ2-3 TRBV7-9 -
CASSLHMQYF TGTGCCAGCAGCTTACACATGCAGTACTTC - TRBJ2-5 TRBV5-8 few
CASSATVLNPTRVRTDTQYF TGTGCCAGCAGCGCAACTGTCCTGAACCCGACTAGAGTGCGCACAGATACGCAGTATTTT - TRBJ2-3 TRBV4-2 -
CASSAGTSGTDTQYF TGTGCCAGCAGCGCCGGGACTAGCGGGACCGATACGCAGTATTTT TRBD2 TRBJ2-3 TRBV9 -
CASRRSMERGRRNYGYTF TGCGCCAGCAGGAGGTCTATGGAGAGGGGGAGAAGGAACTATGGCTACACCTTC - TRBJ1-2 TRBV5-1 once
CASSDSVLNEQFF TGTGCCAGCAGTGACAGCGTTCTCAATGAGCAGTTCTTC - TRBJ2-1 TRBV2 -
CASSFLDYEQYF TGTGCCAGCAGCTTCTTAGACTACGAGCAGTACTTC - TRBJ2-7 TRBV7-9 once
CASSYTSAGATEAFF TGTGCCAGCAGTTACACTTCAGCGGGCGCGACTGAAGCTTTCTTT - TRBJ1-1 TRBV6-5 -
CAWKLAGFETDTQYF TGTGCCTGGAAACTAGCGGGGTTTGAGACAGATACGCAGTATTTT TRBD2 TRBJ2-3 TRBV30 -
CASSEPGGQYGYTF TGTGCCAGCAGTGAGCCAGGGGGACAATATGGCTACACCTTC TRBD1 TRBJ1-2 TRBV6-1 -
CAISEVLAGVTGELFF TGTGCCATCAGTGAGGTGCTAGCGGGGGTAACCGGGGAGCTGTTTTTT TRBD2 TRBJ2-2 TRBV10-3 -
CSVEDYRGGTDTQYF TGCAGCGTTGAAGATTACAGGGGGGGGACAGATACGCAGTATTTT - TRBJ2-3 TRBV29-1 -
CASSFPKTSPGELFF TGCGCCAGCAGCTTCCCTAAGACTAGTCCCGGGGAGCTGTTTTTT - TRBJ2-2 TRBV5-1 -
CASSYRGANTGELFF TGTGCCAGCAGTTACAGGGGTGCGAACACCGGGGAGCTGTTTTTT - TRBJ2-2 TRBV6-5 -
CANRQETHSPLHF TGCGCCAATCGACAGGAGACCCATTCACCCCTCCACTTT - TRBJ1-6 TRBV5-1 -
CASRRTSGPDTQYF TGTGCCAGCAGGCGGACTAGCGGCCCCGATACGCAGTATTTT TRBD2 TRBJ2-3 TRBV2 -
CASSFTGGDEQYF TGTGCCAGCAGCTTCACAGGGGGCGACGAGCAGTACTTC TRBD1 TRBJ2-7 TRBV7-9 -
CASSLARLTSGHTDTQYF TGTGCCAGCAGCTTAGCTAGGTTGACTAGCGGACACACAGATACGCAGTATTTT TRBD2 TRBJ2-3 TRBV7-9 few
CASSWRDRSSYEQYF TGCGCCAGCAGCTGGAGGGACCGAAGCTCCTACGAGCAGTACTTC - TRBJ2-7 TRBV5-1 -
CASSGDTEAFF TGTGCCAGCAGCGGGGACACTGAAGCTTTCTTT - TRBJ1-1 TRBV6-6 -
CASSQDRAGGTQYF TGTGCCAGCAGTCAGGACAGGGCCGGCGGGACCCAGTACTTC TRBD1 TRBJ2-5 TRBV6-1 -
CASYRTSGGSEQFF TGTGCCAGCTACAGGACTAGCGGGGGGAGCGAGCAGTTCTTC TRBD2 TRBJ2-1 TRBV7-9 -
CASSQDMGLALDTDTQYF TGCGCCAGCAGCCAAGATATGGGACTAGCCCTTGACACAGATACGCAGTATTTT TRBD2 TRBJ2-3 TRBV4-1 -
CASSFDNSYEQYF TGCGCCAGCAGCTTCGACAATTCCTACGAGCAGTACTTC - TRBJ2-7 TRBV5-1 -
CASSPYLTGGTQYF TGTGCCAGCAGCCCGTACCTGACAGGTGGGACCCAGTACTTC - TRBJ2-5 TRBV5-4 -
CASSLSDRANYGYTF TGTGCCAGCTCACTCTCTGACAGAGCTAACTATGGCTACACCTTC - TRBJ1-2 TRBV18 -
CASSISGASYEQYF TGTGCCAGCAGCATTAGCGGGGCCTCCTACGAGCAGTACTTC TRBD2 TRBJ2-7 TRBV7-9 -
CASSPPGQPRHEQFF TGTGCCAGCAGCCCCCCCGGACAGCCACGGCATGAGCAGTTCTTC - TRBJ2-1 TRBV7-9 -
CASSQGVEGSGGAYEQFF TGCGCCAGCAGCCAAGGGGTAGAGGGTAGCGGGGGGGCATATGAGCAGTTCTTC TRBD2 TRBJ2-1 TRBV4-1 -
CAWSAPWGVYNSPLHF TGTGCCTGGAGTGCCCCTTGGGGGGTCTATAATTCACCCCTCCACTTT - TRBJ1-6 TRBV30 -
CASSTRTSHASEQFF TGTGCCAGCAGCACCAGGACTAGCCACGCTAGTGAGCAGTTCTTC TRBD2 TRBJ2-1 TRBV27 -
CASSRLAGGGNEQFF TGTGCCAGCTCACGACTAGCGGGAGGAGGCAATGAGCAGTTCTTC TRBD2 TRBJ2-1 TRBV18 -
CASSLVQALSGNTIYF TGTGCCAGCAGCTTAGTACAGGCGCTCTCTGGAAACACCATATATTTT - TRBJ1-3 TRBV7-9 -
CASSPRQGWYGYTF TGTGCCAGCAGCCCCCGACAGGGTTGGTATGGCTACACCTTC TRBD1 TRBJ1-2 TRBV5-6 -
CASSLLTLQGRDSNEQFF TGTGCCAGCAGCTTACTCACTCTGCAGGGGAGGGATAGCAATGAGCAGTTCTTC - TRBJ2-1 TRBV7-8 -